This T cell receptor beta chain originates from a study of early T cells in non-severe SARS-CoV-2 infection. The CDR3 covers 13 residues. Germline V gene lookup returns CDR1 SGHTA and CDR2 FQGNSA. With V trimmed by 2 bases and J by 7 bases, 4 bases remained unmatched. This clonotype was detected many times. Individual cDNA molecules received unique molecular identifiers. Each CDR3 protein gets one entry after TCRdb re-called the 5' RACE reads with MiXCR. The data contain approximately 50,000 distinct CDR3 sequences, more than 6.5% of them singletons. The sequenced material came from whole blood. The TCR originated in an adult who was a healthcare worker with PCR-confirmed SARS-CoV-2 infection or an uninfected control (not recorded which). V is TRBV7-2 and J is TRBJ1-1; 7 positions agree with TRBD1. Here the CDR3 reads CASSLTGDGEAFF. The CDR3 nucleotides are TGTGCCAGCAGCTTAACAGGGGACGGTGAAGCTTTCTTT.